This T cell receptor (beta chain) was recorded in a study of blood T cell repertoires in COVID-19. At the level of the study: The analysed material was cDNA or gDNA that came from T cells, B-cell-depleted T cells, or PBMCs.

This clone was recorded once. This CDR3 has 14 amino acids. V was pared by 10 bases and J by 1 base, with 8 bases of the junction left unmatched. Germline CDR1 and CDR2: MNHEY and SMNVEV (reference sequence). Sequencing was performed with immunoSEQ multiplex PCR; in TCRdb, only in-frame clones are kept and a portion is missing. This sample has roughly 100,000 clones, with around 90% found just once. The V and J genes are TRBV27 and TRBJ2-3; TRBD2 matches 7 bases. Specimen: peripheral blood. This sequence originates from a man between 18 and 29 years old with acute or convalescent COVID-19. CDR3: CAIKYGGGTDTQYF. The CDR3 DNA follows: TGTGCCATCAAATATGGGGGGGGCACAGATACGCAGTATTTT.